Below are 8 T cell receptor beta chains sequenced from a single sample in a study of CD8+ T cells in alopecia areata. Noted treatment: oral pan-JAK inhibitor, 5-10 mg twice daily. Sequencing relied on a cDNA template that was reverse transcribed from extracted RNA. This table comes from immunoSEQ multiplex PCR, and its TCRdb copy is limited to in-frame clones, with some not included. The table shows about 200,000 clones, with around 56% occurring only once. The starting material was CD4+ T cells sorted from blood, obtained at week 4, from a patient treated with tofacitinib. These receptors were collected from a human donor with alopecia areata.

The rearrangement uses TRBV6-5 and TRBJ2-5; 7 nucleotides match TRBD2. This CDR3 spans 14 amino acids. J was trimmed by 5 bases and V by 2 bases; bases with no gene match: 5. Germline CDR1 and CDR2: MNHEY and SVGAGI. The CDR3 spells CASSYRVGGETQYF. CDR3 sequence (DNA): TGTGCCAGCAGTTACAGGGTGGGGGGGGAGACCCAGTACTTC.

This clone was counted a few times. The chain uses TRBV6-1 and TRBJ1-5, with D uncertain. V was trimmed by 7 bases and J by 6 bases, leaving 16 bases between them. The germline CDR1 and CDR2 sequences are MNHNS and SASEGT. This CDR3 has 14 residues. The CDR3 DNA reads TGTGCCAGCACTTCCGGGGATCGTAGTCAGCCCCAGCATTTT. It yields the protein CASTSGDRSQPQHF.

This clone turned up a few times. The chain combines TRBV28 with TRBJ1-6; D remains ambiguous. This CDR3 region has 14 residues. V was clipped by 6 bases and J by 7 bases, with 13 bases between them. Looked up from germline, CDR1 is MDHEN and CDR2 is SYDVKM. The CDR3 DNA follows: TGTGCCAGCAGGGGAGGTCTTCCGAATTCACCCCTCCACTTT. Its protein is CASRGGLPNSPLHF.

This rearrangement joins TRBV29-1 to TRBJ1-5; D gene ambiguous. Germline V gene data show CDR1 as SQVTM and CDR2 as ANQGSEA. The CDR3 is 13 amino acids. The V end was cut by 4 bases, the J end by 10 bases, with 17 bases between. CDR3 amino acids: CSVVFRSGQPQHF. CDR3 bases: TGCAGCGTTGTTTTCCGGTCTGGCCAACCCCAGCATTTT.

This chain connects TRBV5-1 to TRBJ2-5, with 8 positions matching TRBD2. Germline V gene lookup returns CDR1 SGHRS and CDR2 YFSETQ. V lost 0 bases to trimming and J lost 2 bases; unmatched junction nucleotides: 9. The CDR3 is 17 residues long. For the CDR3, the DNA is TGCGCCAGCAGCTTGGCCACTAGCGGATTTAATCAAGAGACCCAGTACTTC. It yields the protein CASSLATSGFNQETQYF.

The gene calls are TRBV29-1 and TRBJ2-6; weak D call: TRBD1 (6 bases). This CDR3 spans 15 amino acids. The V and J ends lost 4 bases and 0 bases respectively, with 10 bases between them. Germline lookup yields CDR1 SQVTM and CDR2 ANQGSEA. CDR3 amino acids: CSVVDSLSGANVLTF. CDR3 bases: TGCAGCGTTGTGGACAGCCTCTCTGGGGCCAACGTCCTGACTTTC.

In this sample, this clone turned up many times. For the CDR3, the DNA is TGTGCCACCAGCAGAGATGGGGTAGACCAGTACTTC. It codes for CATSRDGVDQYF. The chain carries TRBV15 and TRBJ2-5; D ambiguous. There are 12 residues in the CDR3. CDR1 is LNHNV, CDR2 YYDKDF, per germline (reference sequence). Trimming left V 0 bases short and J 10 bases short, with 9 bases between.

This clone was seen only once. The V gene is TRBV29-1, the J gene TRBJ1-2; TRBD1 aligns across 10 bases. Germline values: CDR1 SQVTM, CDR2 ANQGSEA. This CDR3 is 11 amino acids long. V shed 7 bases and J 8 bases; nucleotides not matched to a gene: 4. The CDR3 is CSAWDRGGYTF. CDR3 DNA: TGCAGCGCCTGGGACAGGGGAGGCTACACCTTC. The entire variable domain, with the rest obtained from reference TRBV29-1 and TRBJ1-2, is as follows: SAVISQKPSRDICQRGTSLTIQCQVDSQVTMMFWYRQQPGQSLTLIATANQGSEATYESGFVIDKFPISRPNLTFSTLTVSNMSPEDSSIYLCSAWDRGGYTFGSGTRLTVV.